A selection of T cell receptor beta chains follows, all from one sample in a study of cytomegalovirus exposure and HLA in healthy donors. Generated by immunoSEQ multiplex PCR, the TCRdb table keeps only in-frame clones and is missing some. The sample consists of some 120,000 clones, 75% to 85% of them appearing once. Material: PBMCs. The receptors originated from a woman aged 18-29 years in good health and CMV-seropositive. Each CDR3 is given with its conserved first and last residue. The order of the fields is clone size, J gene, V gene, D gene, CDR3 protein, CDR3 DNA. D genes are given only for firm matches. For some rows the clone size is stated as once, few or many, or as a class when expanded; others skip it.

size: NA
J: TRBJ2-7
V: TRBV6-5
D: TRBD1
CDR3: CASSQGAEKNF
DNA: TGTGCCAGCAGTCAGGGGGCTGAGAAGAACTTC

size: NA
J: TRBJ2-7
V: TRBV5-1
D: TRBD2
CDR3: CASSPPWYSGRNEQYF
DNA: TGCGCCAGCAGCCCCCCCTGGTATAGCGGGAGGAACGAGCAGTACTTC

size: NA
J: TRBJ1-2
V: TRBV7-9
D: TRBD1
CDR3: CASSLNPGGLYYGYTF
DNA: TGTGCCAGCAGCCTTAACCCAGGGGGCTTGTACTATGGCTACACCTTC

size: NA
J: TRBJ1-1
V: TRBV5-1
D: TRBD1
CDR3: CASSIQGATEAFF
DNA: TGCGCCAGCAGCATACAGGGGGCCACTGAAGCTTTCTTT

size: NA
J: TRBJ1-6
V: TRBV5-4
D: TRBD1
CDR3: CASSRGQGDSPLHF
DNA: TGTGCCAGCAGCCGGGGACAGGGGGATTCACCCCTCCACTTT

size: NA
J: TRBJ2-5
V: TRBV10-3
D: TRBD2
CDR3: CAISEEREETQYF
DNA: TGTGCCATCAGTGAGGAGCGGGAGGAGACCCAGTACTTC

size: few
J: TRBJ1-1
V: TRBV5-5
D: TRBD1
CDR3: CASSSISGQGETEAFF
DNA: TGTGCCAGCAGCTCGATCTCGGGACAGGGCGAGACTGAAGCTTTCTTT

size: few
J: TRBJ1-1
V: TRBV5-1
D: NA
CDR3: CASSLRGVGNTEAFF
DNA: TGCGCCAGCAGCTTGCGGGGGGTAGGGAACACTGAAGCTTTCTTT

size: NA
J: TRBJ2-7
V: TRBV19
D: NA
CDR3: CASSKRVAPPGEQYF
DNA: TGTGCCAGTAGTAAGCGAGTAGCCCCCCCGGGCGAGCAGTACTTC

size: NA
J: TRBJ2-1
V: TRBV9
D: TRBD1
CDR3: CASSVGTGSYNEQFF
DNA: TGTGCCAGCAGCGTAGGGACAGGGTCCTACAATGAGCAGTTCTTC

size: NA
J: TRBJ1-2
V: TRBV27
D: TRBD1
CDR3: CASSLTGQGDGYTF
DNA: TGTGCCAGCAGTTTAACAGGACAGGGGGATGGCTACACCTTC

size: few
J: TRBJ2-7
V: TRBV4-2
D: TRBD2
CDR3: CASSQALAGGPQHEQYF
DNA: TGTGCCAGCAGCCAAGCACTAGCGGGAGGGCCGCAGCACGAGCAGTACTTC

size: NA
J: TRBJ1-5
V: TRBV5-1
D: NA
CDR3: CASSFGGNQPQHF
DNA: TGCGCCAGCAGCTTCGGGGGCAATCAGCCCCAGCATTTT

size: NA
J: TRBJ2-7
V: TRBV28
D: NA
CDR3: CASSFTRMMLEESSYEQYF
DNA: TGTGCCAGCAGTTTCACGAGGATGATGCTGGAAGAGAGCTCCTACGAGCAGTACTTC